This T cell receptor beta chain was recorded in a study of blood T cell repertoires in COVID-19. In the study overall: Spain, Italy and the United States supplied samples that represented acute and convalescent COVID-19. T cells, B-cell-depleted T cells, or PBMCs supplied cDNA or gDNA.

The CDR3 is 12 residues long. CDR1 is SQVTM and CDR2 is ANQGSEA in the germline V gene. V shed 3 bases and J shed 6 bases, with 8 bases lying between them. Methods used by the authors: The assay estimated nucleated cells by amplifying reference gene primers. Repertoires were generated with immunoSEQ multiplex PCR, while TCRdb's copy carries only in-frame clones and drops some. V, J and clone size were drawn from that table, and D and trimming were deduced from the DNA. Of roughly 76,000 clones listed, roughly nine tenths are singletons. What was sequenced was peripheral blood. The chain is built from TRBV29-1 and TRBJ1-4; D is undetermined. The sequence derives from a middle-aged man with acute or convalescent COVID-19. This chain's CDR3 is CSVEAGDEKLFF. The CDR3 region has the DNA TGCAGCGTTGAGGCAGGTGATGAAAAACTGTTTTTT.